A selection of T cell receptor beta chains follows, all from one sample in a study of blood T cell repertoires in COVID-19. Assay: immunoSEQ multiplex PCR; the TCRdb copy retains only in-frame clones and omits some. The profile covers fewer than 350,000 clones, with under 90% appearing a single time and 2.5% to 3% taken by the ten largest. Input material: peripheral blood. These receptors originate from a woman between 55 and 75 years old with active or convalescent COVID-19. The CDR3 runs from the conserved cysteine through the conserved F or W. Each record gives: CDR3 DNA, CDR3 protein, D gene, V gene, J gene, clone size. The D gene is left open where the match is weak. The size of a clone is reported for some rows only, either as once, few or many, or as a class for expanded clones.

DNA: TGCGCCAGCAGCACGTCCGACAGGACTTACAATGAGCAGTTCTTC
CDR3: CASSTSDRTYNEQFF
D: NA
V: TRBV5-1
J: TRBJ2-1
size: NA

DNA: TGTGCCAGCAGCGATCAGGGGGCCTACAATGAGCAGTTCTTC
CDR3: CASSDQGAYNEQFF
D: TRBD1
V: TRBV3-1/TRBV3-2
J: TRBJ2-1
size: NA

DNA: TGTGCCAGCAGCTTAAATGCGGAAGAGACCCAGTACTTC
CDR3: CASSLNAEETQYF
D: NA
V: TRBV7-9
J: TRBJ2-5
size: NA

DNA: TGTGCCAGCAGTTACCCGACAGGGGATGAAAAACTGTTTTTT
CDR3: CASSYPTGDEKLFF
D: TRBD1
V: TRBV6-2/TRBV6-3
J: TRBJ1-4
size: few

DNA: TGTGCCAGCAGCCCTCCCCCGGGCGGGGCAGCCTACAATGAGCAGTTCTTC
CDR3: CASSPPPGGAAYNEQFF
D: NA
V: TRBV9
J: TRBJ2-1
size: NA

DNA: TGCAGTGCTCGTCGGGACAGAAATCTATTTTTT
CDR3: CSARRDRNLFF
D: TRBD1
V: TRBV20-1
J: TRBJ1-5
size: NA

DNA: TGTGCCAGCAGCTTGGATCAGGGAACCATTCAGTACTTC
CDR3: CASSLDQGTIQYF
D: NA
V: TRBV5-4
J: TRBJ2-4
size: once

DNA: TGTGCCAGCTCACCCGGGACAGGGAAGGGCTACGAGCAGTACTTC
CDR3: CASSPGTGKGYEQYF
D: TRBD1
V: TRBV18
J: TRBJ2-7
size: NA

DNA: TGTGCCAGCCTGCGGGGATCTAATTCACCCCTCCACTTT
CDR3: CASLRGSNSPLHF
D: NA
V: TRBV2
J: TRBJ1-6
size: NA

DNA: TGTGCCACCAGTGGCACCGGGACAGGAACTGGGGCCAACGTCCTGACTTTC
CDR3: CATSGTGTGTGANVLTF
D: TRBD1
V: TRBV24-1
J: TRBJ2-6
size: NA

DNA: TGCAGCACGGGACAGGGGGACAAAAACATTCAGTACTTC
CDR3: CSTGQGDKNIQYF
D: TRBD1
V: TRBV29-1
J: TRBJ2-4
size: NA

DNA: TGTGCCAGTAGTGCCGAGGGAGGGATCTCTGGGGCCAACGTCCTGACTTTC
CDR3: CASSAEGGISGANVLTF
D: TRBD2
V: TRBV19
J: TRBJ2-6
size: NA

DNA: TGTGCCAGCAGCCCAAGTTCAGGGTCTGGAAACACCATATATTTT
CDR3: CASSPSSGSGNTIYF
D: NA
V: TRBV7-3
J: TRBJ1-3
size: NA

DNA: TGTGCCAGCAGCTCGGACTGGCACACCGGGGAGCTGTTTTTT
CDR3: CASSSDWHTGELFF
D: NA
V: TRBV7-2
J: TRBJ2-2
size: NA

DNA: TGTGCCAGCAGCCAATCCGGCAGGGGTAGCACCGGGGAGCTGTTTTTT
CDR3: CASSQSGRGSTGELFF
D: NA
V: TRBV16
J: TRBJ2-2
size: NA

DNA: TGTGCCAGTAGTTCCCGGACAGGGGGCCTTTCTGGAAACACCATATATTTT
CDR3: CASSSRTGGLSGNTIYF
D: TRBD1
V: TRBV19
J: TRBJ1-3
size: NA

DNA: TGCGCCAGCAGCCGGTACGCGGCGGGGGGCGATACGCAGTATTTT
CDR3: CASSRYAAGGDTQYF
D: TRBD2
V: TRBV4-1
J: TRBJ2-3
size: NA

DNA: TGTGCCAGCAGTTTGCATTCGAACACTGAAGCTTTCTTT
CDR3: CASSLHSNTEAFF
D: NA
V: TRBV5-5
J: TRBJ1-1
size: NA

DNA: TGTGCCAGCAGCTTAGCGACGGGTTTTAATCAGCCCCAGCATTTT
CDR3: CASSLATGFNQPQHF
D: NA
V: TRBV7-2
J: TRBJ1-5
size: few

DNA: TGTGCCAGCAGCTGGGGGGGGGAGCAGTACTTC
CDR3: CASSWGGEQYF
D: TRBD2
V: TRBV27
J: TRBJ2-7
size: few

DNA: TGTGCCAGCAGCGCTACAGGTTGGGAATACGAGCAGTACTTC
CDR3: CASSATGWEYEQYF
D: NA
V: TRBV9
J: TRBJ2-7
size: NA

DNA: TGTGCCAGCAGCACCGACAGGGCCACGACCCAGTACTTC
CDR3: CASSTDRATTQYF
D: TRBD1
V: TRBV6-5
J: TRBJ2-5
size: NA

DNA: TGTGCCAGCAGCGTTCTTGCGGAATTGGCGCAGTATTTT
CDR3: CASSVLAELAQYF
D: NA
V: TRBV7-9
J: TRBJ2-3
size: NA

DNA: TGTGCCAGCAGCTTTCAGGGGAAGGGCAATCAGCCCCAGCATTTT
CDR3: CASSFQGKGNQPQHF
D: NA
V: TRBV7-8
J: TRBJ1-5
size: NA

DNA: TGTGCCAGCAGTTACGGAGGAAGCACTGAAGCTTTCTTT
CDR3: CASSYGGSTEAFF
D: NA
V: TRBV6-5
J: TRBJ1-1
size: NA

DNA: TGTGCCAGTAGTAAAAGGACTAGCGGGGGATTGTACCAAGAGACCCAGTACTTC
CDR3: CASSKRTSGGLYQETQYF
D: TRBD2
V: TRBV19
J: TRBJ2-5
size: NA

DNA: TGTGCCAGCAGTAGGGAGGCTCGCTACAATGAGCAGTTCTTC
CDR3: CASSREARYNEQFF
D: NA
V: TRBV5-6
J: TRBJ2-1
size: NA

DNA: TGTGCCAGCAGTAGGGGGGGGTTGAACACTGAAGCTTTCTTT
CDR3: CASSRGGLNTEAFF
D: NA
V: TRBV6-2/TRBV6-3
J: TRBJ1-1
size: once